The sample holds one count of the clone carrying this T cell receptor (beta chain). Sequenced by immunoSEQ multiplex PCR; TCRdb stores in-frame clones only, minus some. Of roughly 120,000 clones listed, about 89% are singletons. The record originates from a study of control samples from healthy donors and cancer patients. This TCR derives from a woman younger than 30 in good health. Sequences were obtained from blood.

CDR3 sequence (DNA): TGTGCCAGCTCTCGGGCCAGGGGGGCCTATGGCTACACCTTC. Its translation: CASSRARGAYGYTF. The chain combines TRBV27 with TRBJ1-2; 7 bases match TRBD1. J lost 4 bases, V lost 8 bases, and 10 bases had no gene match. Germline V lookup: CDR1 MNHEY, CDR2 SMNVEV (reference sequence). CDR3 length equals 14 residues.